The clone carrying this TCR beta chain was observed many times. Its antigen remains unidentified. TCRdb redid the calling of the 5' RACE reads with MiXCR, one entry per CDR3 protein. The table lists tens of thousands of distinct CDR3 sequences, less than 3% of them singletons, with over 4% in the top ten. The sample comes from a study of CD8 T cells in ankylosing spondylitis. Study results and limitations: Clones linked to disease, bearing a CD8+ phenotype, were relatively rare in peripheral blood. Ankylosing spondylitis blood seemed to carry a telltale TCR beta motif made of several highly homologous variants.

The ends lost 3 bases at V and 4 bases at J; junction bases unmatched: 5. Germline V gene lookup returns CDR1 SGDLS and CDR2 YYNGEE. This CDR3 is built from 15 residues. This TCR was recovered from a male donor with ankylosing spondylitis or in good health (not recorded which). The chain joins TRBV9 to TRBJ1-2, with 11 positions matching TRBD1. What was sequenced was blood, either unsorted or a sorted T cell fraction (not recorded which). The CDR3 loop reads CASSGGQGALYGYTF. CDR3 DNA: TGTGCCAGCAGCGGCGGACAGGGGGCCCTCTATGGCTACACCTTC. The full variable domain, its missing parts supplied by reference TRBV9 and TRBJ1-2, is DSGVTQTPKHLITATGQRVTLRCSPRSGDLSVYWYQQSLDQGLQFLIQYYNGEERAKGNILERFSAQQFPDLHSELNLSSLELGDSALYFCASSGGQGALYGYTFGSGTRLTVV.